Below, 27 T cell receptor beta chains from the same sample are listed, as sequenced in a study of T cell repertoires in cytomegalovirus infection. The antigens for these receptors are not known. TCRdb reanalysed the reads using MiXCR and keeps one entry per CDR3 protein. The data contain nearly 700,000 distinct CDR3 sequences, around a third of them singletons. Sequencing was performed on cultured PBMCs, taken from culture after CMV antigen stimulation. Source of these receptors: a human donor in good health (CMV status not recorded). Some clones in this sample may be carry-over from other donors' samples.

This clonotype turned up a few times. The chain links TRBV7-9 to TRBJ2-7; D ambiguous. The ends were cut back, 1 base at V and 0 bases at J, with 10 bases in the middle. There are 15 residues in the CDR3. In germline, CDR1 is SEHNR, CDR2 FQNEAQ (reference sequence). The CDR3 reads CASSLDQISSYEQYF. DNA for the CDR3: TGTGCCAGCAGCTTAGATCAGATTTCCTCCTACGAGCAGTACTTC.

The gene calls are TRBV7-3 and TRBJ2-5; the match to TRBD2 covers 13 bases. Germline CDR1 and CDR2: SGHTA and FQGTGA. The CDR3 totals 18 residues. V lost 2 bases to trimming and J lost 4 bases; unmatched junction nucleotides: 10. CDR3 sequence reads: CASSLGQLAGGPGETQYF. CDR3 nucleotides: TGTGCCAGCAGCTTAGGTCAACTAGCGGGAGGGCCAGGAGAGACCCAGTACTTC.

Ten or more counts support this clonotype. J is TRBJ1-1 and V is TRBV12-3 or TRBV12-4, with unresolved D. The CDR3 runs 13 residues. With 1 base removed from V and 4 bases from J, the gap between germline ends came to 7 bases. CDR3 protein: CASSLGVSTEAFF. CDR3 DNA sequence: TGTGCCAGCAGTTTAGGGGTTTCCACTGAAGCTTTCTTT.

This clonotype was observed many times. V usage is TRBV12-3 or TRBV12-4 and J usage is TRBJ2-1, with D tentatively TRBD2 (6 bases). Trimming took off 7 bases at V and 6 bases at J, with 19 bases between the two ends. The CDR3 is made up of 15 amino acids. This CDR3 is CASTPRGSGANEQFF. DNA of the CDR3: TGTGCCAGCACCCCCCGGGGATCGGGAGCCAATGAGCAGTTCTTC.

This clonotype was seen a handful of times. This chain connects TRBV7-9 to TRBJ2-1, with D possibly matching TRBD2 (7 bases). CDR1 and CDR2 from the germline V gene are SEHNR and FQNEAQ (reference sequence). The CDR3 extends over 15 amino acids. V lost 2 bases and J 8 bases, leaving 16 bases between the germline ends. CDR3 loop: CASSLLRGGADEQFF. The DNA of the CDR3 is TGTGCCAGCAGCTTACTTAGGGGGGGGGCCGATGAGCAGTTCTTC.

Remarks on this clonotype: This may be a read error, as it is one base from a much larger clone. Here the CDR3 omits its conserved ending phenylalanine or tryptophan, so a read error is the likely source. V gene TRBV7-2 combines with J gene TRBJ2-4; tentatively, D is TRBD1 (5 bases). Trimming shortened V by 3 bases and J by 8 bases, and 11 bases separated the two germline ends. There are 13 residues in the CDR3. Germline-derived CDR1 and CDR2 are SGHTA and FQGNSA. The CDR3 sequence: CASSFNKGYIQYL. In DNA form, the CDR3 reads TGTGCCAGCAGCTTTAATAAGGGGTACATTCAGTACCTC.

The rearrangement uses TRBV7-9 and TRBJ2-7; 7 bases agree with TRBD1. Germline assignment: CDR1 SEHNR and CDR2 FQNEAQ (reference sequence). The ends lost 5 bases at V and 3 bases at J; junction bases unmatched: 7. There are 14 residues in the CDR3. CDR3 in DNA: TGTGCCAGCAGCGCTCAGGGGGAATTCTACGAGCAGTACTTC. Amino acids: CASSAQGEFYEQYF.

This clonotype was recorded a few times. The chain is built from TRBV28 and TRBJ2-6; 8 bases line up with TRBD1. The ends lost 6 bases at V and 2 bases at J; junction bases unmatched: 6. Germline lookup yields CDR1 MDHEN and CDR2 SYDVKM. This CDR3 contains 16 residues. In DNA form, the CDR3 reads TGTGCCAGCAGGGCAGGGGGCGGGACTGGGGCCAACGTCCTGACTTTC. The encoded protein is CASRAGGGTGANVLTF.

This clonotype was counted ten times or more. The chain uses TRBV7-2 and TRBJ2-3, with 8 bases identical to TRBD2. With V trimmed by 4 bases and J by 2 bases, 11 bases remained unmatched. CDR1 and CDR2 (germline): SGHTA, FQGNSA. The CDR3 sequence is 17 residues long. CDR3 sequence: CASSSPGVAGYTDTQYF. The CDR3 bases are TGTGCCAGCAGCTCCCCCGGGGTAGCGGGATACACAGATACGCAGTATTTT. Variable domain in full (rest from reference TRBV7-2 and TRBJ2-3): GAGVSQSPSNKVTEKGKDVELRCDPISGHTALYWYRQSLGQGLEFLIYFQGNSAPDKSGLPSDRFSAERTGGSVSTLTIQRTQQEDSAVYLCASSSPGVAGYTDTQYFGPGTRLTVL.

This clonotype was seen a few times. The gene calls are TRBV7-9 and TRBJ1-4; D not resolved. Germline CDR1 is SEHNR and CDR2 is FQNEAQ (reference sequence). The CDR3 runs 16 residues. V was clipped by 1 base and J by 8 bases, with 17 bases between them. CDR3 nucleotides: TGTGCCAGCAGCTTAGGAGTCGGGAGCTCAGGAGAAAAACTGTTTTTT. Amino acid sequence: CASSLGVGSSGEKLFF.

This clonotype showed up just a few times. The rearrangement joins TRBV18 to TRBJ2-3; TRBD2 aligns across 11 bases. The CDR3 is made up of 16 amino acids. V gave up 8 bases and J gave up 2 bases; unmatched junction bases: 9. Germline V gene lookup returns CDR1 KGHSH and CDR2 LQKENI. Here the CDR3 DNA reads TGTGCCAGCAGTCCATTAGCGGGAGGGAACACAGATACGCAGTATTTT. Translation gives CASSPLAGGNTDTQYF.

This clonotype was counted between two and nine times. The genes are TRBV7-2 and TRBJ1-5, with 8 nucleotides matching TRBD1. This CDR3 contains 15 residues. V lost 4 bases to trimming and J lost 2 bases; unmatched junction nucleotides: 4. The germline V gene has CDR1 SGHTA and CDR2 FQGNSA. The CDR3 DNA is TGTGCCAGCAGCTATGACAGGGGCCGCAATCAGCCCCAGCATTTT. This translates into CASSYDRGRNQPQHF.

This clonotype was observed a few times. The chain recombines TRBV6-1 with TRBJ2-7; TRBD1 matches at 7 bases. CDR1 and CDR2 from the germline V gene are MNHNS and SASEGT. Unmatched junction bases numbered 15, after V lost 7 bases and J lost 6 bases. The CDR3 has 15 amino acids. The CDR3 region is CASTGRQGRAGEQYF. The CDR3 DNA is TGTGCCAGCACTGGTAGACAGGGCCGAGCCGGCGAGCAGTACTTC.

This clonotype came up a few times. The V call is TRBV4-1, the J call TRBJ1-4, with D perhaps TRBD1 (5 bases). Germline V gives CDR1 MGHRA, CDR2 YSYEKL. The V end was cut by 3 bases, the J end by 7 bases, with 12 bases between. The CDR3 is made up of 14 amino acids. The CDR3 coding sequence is TGCGCCAGCAGCCAGGGAGGGGTCCCTGAAAAACTGTTTTTT. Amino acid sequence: CASSQGGVPEKLFF.

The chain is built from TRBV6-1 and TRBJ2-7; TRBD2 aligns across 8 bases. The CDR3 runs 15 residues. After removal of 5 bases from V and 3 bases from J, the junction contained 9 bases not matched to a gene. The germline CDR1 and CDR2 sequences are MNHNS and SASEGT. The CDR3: CASSNSGAVLYEQYF. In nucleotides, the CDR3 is TGTGCCAGCAGTAATAGCGGGGCTGTCCTCTACGAGCAGTACTTC.

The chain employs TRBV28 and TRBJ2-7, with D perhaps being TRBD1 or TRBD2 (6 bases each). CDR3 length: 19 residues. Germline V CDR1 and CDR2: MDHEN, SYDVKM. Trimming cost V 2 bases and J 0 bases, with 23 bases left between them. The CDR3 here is CASSLAIGDPRGPSYEQYF. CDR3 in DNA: TGTGCCAGCAGTTTAGCCATAGGGGATCCCCGGGGGCCCTCCTACGAGCAGTACTTC.

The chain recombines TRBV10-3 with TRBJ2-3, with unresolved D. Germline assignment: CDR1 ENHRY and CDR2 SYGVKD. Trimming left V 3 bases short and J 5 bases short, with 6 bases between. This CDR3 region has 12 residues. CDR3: CAISDLEDTQYF. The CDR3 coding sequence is TGTGCCATCAGTGATTTAGAAGATACGCAGTATTTT.

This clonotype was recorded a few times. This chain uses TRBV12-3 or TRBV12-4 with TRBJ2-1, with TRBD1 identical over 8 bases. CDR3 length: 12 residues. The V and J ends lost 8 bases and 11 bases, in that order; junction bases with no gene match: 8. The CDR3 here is CASGGQGAKQFF. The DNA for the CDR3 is TGTGCCAGCGGAGGGCAGGGGGCGAAGCAGTTCTTC.

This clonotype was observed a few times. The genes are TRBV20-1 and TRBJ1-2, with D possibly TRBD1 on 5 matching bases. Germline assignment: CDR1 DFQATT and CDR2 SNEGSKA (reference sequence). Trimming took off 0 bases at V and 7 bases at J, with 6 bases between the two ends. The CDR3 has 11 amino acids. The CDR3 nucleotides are TGCAGTGCTAGAGAAGGGACTGGCTACACCTTC. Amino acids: CSAREGTGYTF.

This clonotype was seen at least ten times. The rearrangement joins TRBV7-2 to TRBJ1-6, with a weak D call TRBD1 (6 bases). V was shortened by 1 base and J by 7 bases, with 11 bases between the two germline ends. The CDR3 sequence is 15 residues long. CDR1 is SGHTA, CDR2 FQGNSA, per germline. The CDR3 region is CASSLGQGLNSPLHF. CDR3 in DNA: TGTGCCAGCAGCTTAGGGCAGGGGTTGAATTCACCCCTCCACTTT. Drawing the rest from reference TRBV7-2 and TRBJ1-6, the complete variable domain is GAGVSQSPSNKVTEKGKDVELRCDPISGHTALYWYRQSLGQGLEFLIYFQGNSAPDKSGLPSDRFSAERTGGSVSTLTIQRTQQEDSAVYLCASSLGQGLNSPLHFGNGTRLTVT.

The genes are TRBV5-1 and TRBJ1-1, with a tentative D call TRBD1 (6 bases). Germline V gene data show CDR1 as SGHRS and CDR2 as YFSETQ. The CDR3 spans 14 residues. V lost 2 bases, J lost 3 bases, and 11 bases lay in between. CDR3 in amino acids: CASSFAGADTEAFF. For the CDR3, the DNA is TGCGCCAGCAGCTTCGCGGGGGCTGACACTGAAGCTTTCTTT.

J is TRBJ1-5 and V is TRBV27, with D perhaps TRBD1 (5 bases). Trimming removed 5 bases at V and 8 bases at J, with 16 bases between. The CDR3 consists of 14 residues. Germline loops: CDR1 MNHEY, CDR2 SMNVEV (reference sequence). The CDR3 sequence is CASSPGTGAKPQHF. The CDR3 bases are TGTGCCAGCAGTCCTGGGACCGGTGCGAAGCCCCAGCATTTT.

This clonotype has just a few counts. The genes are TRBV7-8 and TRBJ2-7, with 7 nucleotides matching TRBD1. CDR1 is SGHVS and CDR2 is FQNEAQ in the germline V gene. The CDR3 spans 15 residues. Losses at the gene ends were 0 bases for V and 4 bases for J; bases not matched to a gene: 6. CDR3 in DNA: TGTGCCAGCAGCTTAGCTAGGGGACAGATATACGAGCAGTACTTC. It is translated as CASSLARGQIYEQYF.

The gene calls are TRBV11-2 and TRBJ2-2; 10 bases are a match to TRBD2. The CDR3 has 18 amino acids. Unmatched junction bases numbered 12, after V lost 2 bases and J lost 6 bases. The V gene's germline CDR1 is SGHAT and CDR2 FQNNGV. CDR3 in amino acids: CASSLLASGSSVAGELFF. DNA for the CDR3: TGTGCCAGCAGCTTACTTGCTAGCGGGAGTTCGGTCGCCGGGGAGCTGTTTTTT.

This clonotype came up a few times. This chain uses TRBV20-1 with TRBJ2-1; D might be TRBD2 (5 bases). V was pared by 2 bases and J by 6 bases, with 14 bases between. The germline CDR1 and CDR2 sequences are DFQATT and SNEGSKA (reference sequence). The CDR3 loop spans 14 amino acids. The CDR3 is CSARPTTRPNEQFF. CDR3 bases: TGCAGTGCTAGACCGACTACCCGCCCCAATGAGCAGTTCTTC.

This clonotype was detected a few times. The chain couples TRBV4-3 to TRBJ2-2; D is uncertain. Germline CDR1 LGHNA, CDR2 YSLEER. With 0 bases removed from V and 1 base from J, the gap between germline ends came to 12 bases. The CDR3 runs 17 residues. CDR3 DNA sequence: TGCGCCAGCAGCCAAGAAGCCCCTCCGGAGAACACCGGGGAGCTGTTTTTT. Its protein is CASSQEAPPENTGELFF.

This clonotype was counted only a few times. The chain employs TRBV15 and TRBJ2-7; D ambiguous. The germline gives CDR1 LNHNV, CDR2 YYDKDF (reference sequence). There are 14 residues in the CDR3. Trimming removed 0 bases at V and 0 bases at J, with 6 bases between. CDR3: CATSRDASSYEQYF. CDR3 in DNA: TGTGCCACCAGCAGAGATGCAAGCTCCTACGAGCAGTACTTC.